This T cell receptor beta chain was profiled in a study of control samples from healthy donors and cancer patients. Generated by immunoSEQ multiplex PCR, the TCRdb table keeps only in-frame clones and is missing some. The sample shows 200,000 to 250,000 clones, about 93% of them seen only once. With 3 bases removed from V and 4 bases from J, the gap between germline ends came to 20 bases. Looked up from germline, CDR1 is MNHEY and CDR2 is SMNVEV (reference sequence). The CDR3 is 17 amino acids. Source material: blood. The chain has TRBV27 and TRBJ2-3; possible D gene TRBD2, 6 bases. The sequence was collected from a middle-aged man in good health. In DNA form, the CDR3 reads TGTGCCAGCAGTTTCTCCGGGACTTCCATAATCGCAGATACGCAGTATTTT. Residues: CASSFSGTSIIADTQYF.